This T cell receptor beta chain was sequenced for a study of vaccination and CD4 T cells after COVID-19. The CDR3 is 15 amino acids. From germline, CDR1 is LNHDA and CDR2 SQIVND (reference sequence). The V gene lost 5 bases and the J gene lost 5 bases, with 15 bases spanning the gap. TCRdb re-derived calls from the PCR reads in MiXCR, one entry per CDR3 protein. The sample has 20,000 or so distinct CDR3 sequences, 60% to 75% seen once. This chain links TRBV19 with TRBJ2-2; tentatively, D is TRBD1 (7 bases). This clonotype was sampled from a human donor who had recovered from COVID-19. The sample consisted of CD4+ T cells from blood, taken after SARS-CoV-2 vaccination. DNA of the CDR3: TGTGCCAGTAGTCCCACACCAGGGGGGACCGGGGAGCTGTTTTTT. Translated: CASSPTPGGTGELFF. Supplemented by reference TRBV19 and TRBJ2-2, the full variable domain reads DGGITQSPKYLFRKEGQNVTLSCEQNLNHDAMYWYRQDPGQGLRLIYYSQIVNDFQKGDIAEGYSVSREKKESFPLTVTSAQKNPTAFYLCASSPTPGGTGELFFGEGSRLTVL.